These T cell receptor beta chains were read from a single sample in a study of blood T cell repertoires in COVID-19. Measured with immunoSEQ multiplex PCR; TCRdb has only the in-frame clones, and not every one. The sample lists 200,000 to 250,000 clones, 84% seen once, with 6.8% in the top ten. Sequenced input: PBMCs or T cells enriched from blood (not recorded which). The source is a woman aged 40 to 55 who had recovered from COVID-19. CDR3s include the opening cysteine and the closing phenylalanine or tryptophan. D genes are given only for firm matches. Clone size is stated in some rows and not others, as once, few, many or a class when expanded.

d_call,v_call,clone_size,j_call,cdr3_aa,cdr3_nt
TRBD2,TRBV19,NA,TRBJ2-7,CASSHQGGAYEQYF,TGTGCCAGTAGTCACCAGGGAGGGGCCTACGAGCAGTACTTC
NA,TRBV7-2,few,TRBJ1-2,CASSLDGTNNYGYTF,TGTGCCAGCAGCTTAGATGGGACAAATAACTATGGCTACACCTTC
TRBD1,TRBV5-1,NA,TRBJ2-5,CASSFQDRGQETQYF,TGCGCCAGCAGCTTCCAGGACAGGGGACAAGAGACCCAGTACTTC
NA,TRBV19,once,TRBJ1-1,CASSRTANTEAFF,TGTGCCAGTTCTCGGACAGCGAACACTGAAGCTTTCTTT
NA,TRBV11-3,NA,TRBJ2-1,CASSLDRGSHNEQFF,TGTGCCAGCAGCTTAGATAGGGGGAGCCACAATGAGCAGTTCTTC
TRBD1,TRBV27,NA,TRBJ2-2,CASSLGAGQGNTGELFF,TGTGCCAGCAGTTTAGGGGCTGGACAGGGGAACACCGGGGAGCTGTTTTTT
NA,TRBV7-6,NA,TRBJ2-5,CASSQTGTQYF,TGTGCCAGCAGCCAGACAGGGACCCAGTACTTC
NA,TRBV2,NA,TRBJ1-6,CASSGSGSGSPLHF,TGTGCCAGCAGTGGTTCGGGGTCGGGTTCACCCCTCCACTTT
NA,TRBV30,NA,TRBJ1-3,CAWSDGVGNTIYF,TGTGCCTGGAGTGATGGAGTTGGAAACACCATATATTTT
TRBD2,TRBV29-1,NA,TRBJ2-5,CSVGLAGGGTQYF,TGCAGCGTTGGGCTAGCGGGAGGAGGGACCCAGTACTTC
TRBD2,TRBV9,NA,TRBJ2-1,CASSTQAGGTYNEQFF,TGTGCCAGCAGCACTCAAGCGGGAGGAACCTACAATGAGCAGTTCTTC
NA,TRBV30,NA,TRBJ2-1,CAWSWGDVDNEQFF,TGTGCCTGGTCATGGGGGGACGTTGATAATGAGCAGTTCTTC
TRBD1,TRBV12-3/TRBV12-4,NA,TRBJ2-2,CASTQGYTGELFF,TGTGCCAGTACACAGGGGTACACCGGGGAGCTGTTTTTT
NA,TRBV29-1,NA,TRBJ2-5,CSVEVTQGWLETQYF,TGCAGCGTTGAAGTAACGCAGGGATGGTTGGAGACCCAGTACTTC
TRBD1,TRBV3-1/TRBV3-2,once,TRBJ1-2,CASSQDFRGHGYTF,TGTGCCAGCAGCCAAGACTTCAGGGGGCATGGCTACACCTTC
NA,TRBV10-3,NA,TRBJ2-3,CAISEGLEDTQYF,TGTGCCATCAGTGAGGGACTCGAAGATACGCAGTATTTT
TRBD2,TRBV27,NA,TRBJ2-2,CASSSQWGLAGGANTGELFF,TGTGCCAGCAGTTCTCAATGGGGACTAGCGGGAGGCGCGAACACCGGGGAGCTGTTTTTT
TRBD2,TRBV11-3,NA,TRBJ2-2,CVSSPSGLNTGELFF,TGTGTCAGCAGCCCTAGCGGCCTGAACACCGGGGAGCTGTTTTTT
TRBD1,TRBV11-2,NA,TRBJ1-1,CASSSYGTGGTEAFF,TGTGCCAGCAGCTCGTACGGGACAGGGGGCACTGAAGCTTTCTTT
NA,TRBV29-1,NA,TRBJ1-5,CSVGEGAQPQHF,TGCAGCGTGGGGGAGGGCGCGCAGCCCCAGCATTTT
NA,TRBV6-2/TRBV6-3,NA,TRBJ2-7,CASSRRVEQYF,TGTGCCAGCAGCCGACGGGTCGAGCAGTACTTC
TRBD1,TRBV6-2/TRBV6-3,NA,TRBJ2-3,CASSYPRQGSDTQYF,TGTGCCAGCAGTTATCCCCGACAGGGCTCAGATACGCAGTATTTT
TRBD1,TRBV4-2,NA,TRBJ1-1,CASSQEPNRGQDTEAFF,TGTGCCAGCAGCCAAGAACCTAACAGGGGGCAGGACACTGAAGCTTTCTTT
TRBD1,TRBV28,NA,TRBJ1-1,CASSLRGQGALTEAFF,TGTGCCAGCAGTTTAAGGGGACAGGGGGCCTTGACTGAAGCTTTCTTT
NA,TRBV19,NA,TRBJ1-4,CASSLRTGGDEKLFF,TGTGCCAGTAGTCTCCGGACGGGGGGGGATGAAAAACTGTTTTTT
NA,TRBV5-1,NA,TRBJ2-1,CASSLELVSYNEQFF,TGCGCCAGCAGCTTGGAGTTAGTCTCGTACAATGAGCAGTTCTTC
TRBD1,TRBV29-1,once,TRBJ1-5,CSVKQGDQPQHF,TGCAGCGTTAAACAGGGGGATCAGCCCCAGCATTTT
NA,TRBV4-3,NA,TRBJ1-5,CASSHRLGEPQHF,TGCGCCAGCAGCCACCGGTTGGGAGAGCCCCAGCATTTT
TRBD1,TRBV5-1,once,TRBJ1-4,CASRRHRGPTNEKLFF,TGCGCCAGCAGACGGCACAGGGGGCCCACTAATGAAAAACTGTTTTTT
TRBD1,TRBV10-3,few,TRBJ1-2,CAIYDRGWDGYTF,TGTGCCATCTACGACAGGGGATGGGATGGCTACACCTTC
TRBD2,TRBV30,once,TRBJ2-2,CAWSLRLAGNTGELFF,TGTGCCTGGAGTCTCCGACTAGCGGGGAACACCGGGGAGCTGTTTTTT
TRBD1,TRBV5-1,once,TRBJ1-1,CASSRGTGTTEAFF,TGCGCCAGCAGCAGGGGGACAGGGACCACTGAAGCTTTCTTT
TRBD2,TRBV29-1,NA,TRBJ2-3,CSARTSGRADTQYF,TGCAGCGCTAGGACTAGCGGGAGGGCAGATACGCAGTATTTT